The following is a T cell receptor beta chain sequence with its context. PCR amplification relied on 60 Vbeta primers (plus 13 Jbeta primers). Measured with immunoSEQ multiplex PCR; TCRdb has only the in-frame clones, and not every one. The sample includes 120,000 to 150,000 clones. The data originate from a study of cytomegalovirus exposure and HLA in healthy donors. V shed 5 bases, J shed 3 bases, and the junction held 2 bases outside the gene matches. CDR1 MGHDK and CDR2 SYGVNS come from the germline V gene. The CDR3 runs to 13 residues. Input material: PBMCs. This receptor was taken from a woman in her 50s in good health and CMV-seronegative. The chain recombines TRBV25-1 with TRBJ2-3; 7 bases line up with TRBD2. The CDR3 region is CASSIGGTDTQYF. CDR3 bases: TGTGCCAGCAGTATCGGGGGGACAGATACGCAGTATTTT. Together with reference TRBV25-1 and TRBJ2-3, the CDR3 gives the full variable domain: EADIYQTPRYLVIGTGKKITLECSQTMGHDKMYWYQQDPGMELHLIHYSYGVNSTEKGDLSSESTVSRIRTEHFPLTLESARPSHTSQYLCASSIGGTDTQYFGPGTRLTVL.